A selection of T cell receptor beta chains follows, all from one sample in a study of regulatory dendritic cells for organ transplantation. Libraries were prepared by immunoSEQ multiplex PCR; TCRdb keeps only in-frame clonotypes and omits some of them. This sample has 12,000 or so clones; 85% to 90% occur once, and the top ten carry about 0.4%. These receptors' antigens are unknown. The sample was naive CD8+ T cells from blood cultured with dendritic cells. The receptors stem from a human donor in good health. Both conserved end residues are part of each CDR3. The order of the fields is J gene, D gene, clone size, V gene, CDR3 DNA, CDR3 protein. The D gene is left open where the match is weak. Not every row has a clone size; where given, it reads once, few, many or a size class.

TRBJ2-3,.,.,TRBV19,TGTGCCAGTAGTATTCGGGCGGAGACAGATACGCAGTATTTT,CASSIRAETDTQYF
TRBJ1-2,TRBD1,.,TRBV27,TGTGCCAGCAGTCTCCATGGGGGCAGGGGGCATGGCTACACCTTC,CASSLHGGRGHGYTF
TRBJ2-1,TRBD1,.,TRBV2,TGTGCCAGCTCCGGGACAGGGTCCTACAATGAGCAGTTCTTC,CASSGTGSYNEQFF
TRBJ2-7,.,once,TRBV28,TGTGCCAGCAGTTTTTTCACAGGCTCCTACGAGCAGTACTTC,CASSFFTGSYEQYF
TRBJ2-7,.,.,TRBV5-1,TGCGCCAGCAGCTTCGGAGTTGCCTACGAGCAGTACTTC,CASSFGVAYEQYF
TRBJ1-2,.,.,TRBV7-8,TGTGCCAGCAGCTTAGGGGGGGGTCCCTATGGCTACACCTTC,CASSLGGGPYGYTF
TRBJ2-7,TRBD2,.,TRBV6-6,TGTGCCAGCAGTTACTCCGGCGGGAGTCCCTACGAGCAGTACTTC,CASSYSGGSPYEQYF
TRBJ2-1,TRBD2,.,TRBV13,TGTGCCAGCAGCTCCCGTCTAGCGGGCTGGGACAATGAGCAGTTCTTC,CASSSRLAGWDNEQFF
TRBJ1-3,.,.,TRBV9,TGTGCCAGCAGCGCTCCTTCTGGAAACACCATATATTTT,CASSAPSGNTIYF
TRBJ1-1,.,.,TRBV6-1,TGTGCCAGCAGTCAACAGGGCTGGACTGAAGCTTTCTTT,CASSQQGWTEAFF
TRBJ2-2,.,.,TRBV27,TGTGCCAGCAGTTTAATTTGGCCCGGGGAGCTGTTTTTT,CASSLIWPGELFF
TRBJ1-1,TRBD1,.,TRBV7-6,TGTGCCAGCAGCCGCTCCAGGGGGGGAACTGAAGCTTTCTTT,CASSRSRGGTEAFF
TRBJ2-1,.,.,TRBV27,TGTGCCAGCAGTTTGGGGGGCCCCTACAATGAGCAGTTCTTC,CASSLGGPYNEQFF
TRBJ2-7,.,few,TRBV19,TGTGCCAGTAGTATAGAAAGTACGACAGAACACTACGAGCAGTACTTC,CASSIESTTEHYEQYF
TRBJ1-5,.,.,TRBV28,TGTGCCAGCAGTGTTCAGTCCCGGACCCACAATCAGCCCCAGCATTTT,CASSVQSRTHNQPQHF
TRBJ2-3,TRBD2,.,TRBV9,TGTGCCAGCAGCGTAGAGGTCGGGGGGGGTTTAACAGATACGCAGTATTTT,CASSVEVGGGLTDTQYF
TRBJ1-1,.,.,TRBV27,TGTGCCAGCAGTCCCCCCCCGGGTCGGGGGCGCTTGGACACTGAAGCTTTCTTT,CASSPPPGRGRLDTEAFF
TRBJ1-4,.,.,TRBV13,TGTGCCAGCAGCGATAACCCGACAGAAAAACTGTTTTTT,CASSDNPTEKLFF
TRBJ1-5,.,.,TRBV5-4,TGTGCCAGCAGCCTAGCCCCCGGCTATCAGCCCCAGCATTTT,CASSLAPGYQPQHF
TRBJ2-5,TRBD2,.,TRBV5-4,TGTGCCAGCAGCGCGGCTAGCGGGGGGGAAGAGACCCAGTACTTC,CASSAASGGEETQYF
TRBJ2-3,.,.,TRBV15,TGTGCCACCAGCGGGGCAAGCACAGATACGCAGTATTTT,CATSGASTDTQYF
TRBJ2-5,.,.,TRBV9,TGTGCCAGCAGTGGGGAGACCCAGTACTTC,CASSGETQYF
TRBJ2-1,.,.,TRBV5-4,TGTGCCAGCAGCTTGCCCGAGCATTCCTACAATGAGCAGTTCTTC,CASSLPEHSYNEQFF
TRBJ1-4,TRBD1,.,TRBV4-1,TGCGCCAGCAGCCGTCTGACAGGGGTTACTGAAAAACTGTTTTTT,CASSRLTGVTEKLFF
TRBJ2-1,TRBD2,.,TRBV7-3,TGTGCCAGCAGTCTTGGGACTAGCGGGGCGTACAATGAGCAGTTCTTC,CASSLGTSGAYNEQFF
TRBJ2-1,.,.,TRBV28,TGTGCCAGCAACAGGGAAGTATACAATGAGCAGTTCTTC,CASNREVYNEQFF
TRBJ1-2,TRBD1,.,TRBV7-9,TGTGCCAGCAGCTGGACAGGGTCGGAGGGCTACACCTTC,CASSWTGSEGYTF
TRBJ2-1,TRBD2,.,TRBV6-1,TGTGCCAGCAGTGACCTTATTGCGGGAGGGTCTGGTACTGAGCAGTTCTTC,CASSDLIAGGSGTEQFF
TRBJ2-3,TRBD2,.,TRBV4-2,TGTGCCAGCAGCCAGGGGACTAGTACGCAGTATTTT,CASSQGTSTQYF
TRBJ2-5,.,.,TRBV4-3,TGCGCCAGCAGCCAGGAAGGGGGAGAGACCCAGTACTTC,CASSQEGGETQYF
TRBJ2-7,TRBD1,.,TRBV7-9,TGTGCCAGCAGCCTGGGGACAGGGCGCTACGAGCAGTACTTC,CASSLGTGRYEQYF
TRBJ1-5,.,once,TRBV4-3,TGCGCCAGCAGCCAAGAACAGGGACCAAATCAGCCCCAGCATTTT,CASSQEQGPNQPQHF
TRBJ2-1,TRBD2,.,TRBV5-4,TGTGCCAGCAGCTTACTAGCGGGAGTGGGAAATGAGCAGTTCTTC,CASSLLAGVGNEQFF
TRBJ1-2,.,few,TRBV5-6,TGTGCCAGCAGCCCATGGACAGAGCGTTATGGCTACACCTTC,CASSPWTERYGYTF
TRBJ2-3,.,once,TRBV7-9,TGTGCCAGCAGCTTAGTCGGCAGGGTGGCAGATACGCAGTATTTT,CASSLVGRVADTQYF
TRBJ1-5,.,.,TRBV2,TGTGCCAGCGGGAGGCCGGTCCGTCAGCCCCAGCATTTT,CASGRPVRQPQHF
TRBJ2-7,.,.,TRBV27,TGTGCCAGCAGTTCGAGCTCCTACGAGCAGTACTTC,CASSSSSYEQYF
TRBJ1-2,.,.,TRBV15,TGTGCCACCAGCAGAGGATGGGAGGGCCGCTACACCTTC,CATSRGWEGRYTF
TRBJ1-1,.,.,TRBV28,TGTGCCAGCATTGGGGCCATGAACACTGAAGCTTTCTTT,CASIGAMNTEAFF
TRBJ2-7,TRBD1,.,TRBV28,TGTGCCAGCAGTTTTCGGGACAGGGGGCTCGACGAGCAGTACTTC,CASSFRDRGLDEQYF
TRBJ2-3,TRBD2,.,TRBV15,TGTGCCACCAGCAGAGATGGCGTGGCGGGAGGTTCCCCAGATACGCAGTATTTT,CATSRDGVAGGSPDTQYF
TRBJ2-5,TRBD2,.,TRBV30,TGTGCCTGGAGTGGGCTAGCGGGAGGTGGGGAGACCCAGTACTTC,CAWSGLAGGGETQYF
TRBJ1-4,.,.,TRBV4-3,TGCGCCAGCAGCCAAGATTCTGCAGGGAGAAAAGAAAAACTGTTTTTT,CASSQDSAGRKEKLFF
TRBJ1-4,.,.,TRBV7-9,TGTGCCAGCAGCTCCCCTGCCCAGCGGACGGCAGAAAAACTGTTTTTT,CASSSPAQRTAEKLFF
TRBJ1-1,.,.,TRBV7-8,TGTGCCAGCAGCTTAGAGCGTCTGGAGAGGATGAACACTGAAGCTTTCTTT,CASSLERLERMNTEAFF
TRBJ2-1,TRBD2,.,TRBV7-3,TGTGCCAGCAGCTTGGGGGGGATCTACAATGAGCAGTTCTTC,CASSLGGIYNEQFF
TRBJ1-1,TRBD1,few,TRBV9,TGTGCCAGCAGCGTCACCGGGACAGGGAACACTGAAGCTTTCTTT,CASSVTGTGNTEAFF
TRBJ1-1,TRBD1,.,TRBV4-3,TGCGCCAGCAGCCAAGATACAGGGGACACTGAAGCTTTCTTT,CASSQDTGDTEAFF
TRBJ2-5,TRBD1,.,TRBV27,TGTGCCAGCAGTTTATCAGGACAGGGTGGAGAGACCCAGTACTTC,CASSLSGQGGETQYF
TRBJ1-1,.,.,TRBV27,TGTGCCAGCAGTTTATCCTTCGGATGGGGGGACACTGAAGCTTTCTTT,CASSLSFGWGDTEAFF